This T cell receptor beta chain was sequenced in a study of blood T cell repertoires in COVID-19. This clone was recorded a few times. Here immunoSEQ multiplex PCR was the method, and the copy in TCRdb shows in-frame clones only, minus some. The sample holds 90,000 to 150,000 clones, 85% seen once. This clonotype originated in a man at least 80 years old with acute or convalescent COVID-19. Source material: peripheral blood.

The CDR3: CASSSSTAWEQFF. The CDR3 nucleotides are TGTGCCAGCAGCTCCTCGACTGCATGGGAGCAGTTCTTC. V gene TRBV7-2 combines with J gene TRBJ2-1; D is undetermined. Germline loops: CDR1 SGHTA, CDR2 FQGNSA. V lost 4 bases and J 10 bases, leaving 14 bases between the germline ends. This CDR3 has 13 amino acids. The full variable domain, rest sourced from reference TRBV7-2 and TRBJ2-1, is GAGVSQSPSNKVTEKGKDVELRCDPISGHTALYWYRQSLGQGLEFLIYFQGNSAPDKSGLPSDRFSAERTGGSVSTLTIQRTQQEDSAVYLCASSSSTAWEQFFGPGTRLTVL.